This is a list of T cell receptor beta chains from one sample in a study of cytomegalovirus exposure and HLA in healthy donors. Only in-frame clones appear in the TCRdb table, and some are missing; sequencing was by immunoSEQ multiplex PCR. The sample holds roughly 70,000 clones; 70% to 85% are singletons and the top ten take about an eighth. Sequencing was carried out using PBMCs. Source of these receptors: a human donor in good health. Both conserved end residues are part of each CDR3. A D gene is named only where the DNA matches it firmly. Part of the rows lack a size; the others show once, few, many or a class for expanded clones.

clone_size: few
cdr3_length: 12
d_call: -
v_call: TRBV27
j_call: TRBJ2-1
cdr3_nt: TGTGCCAGCATTGGCCAGAACAATGAGCAGTTCTTC
cdr3_aa: CASIGQNNEQFF

clone_size: -
cdr3_length: 15
d_call: -
v_call: TRBV5-1
j_call: TRBJ2-3
cdr3_nt: TGCGCCAGCAGCCTCCGGGCCTCGGGGACAGATACGCAGTATTTT
cdr3_aa: CASSLRASGTDTQYF

clone_size: -
cdr3_length: 13
d_call: TRBD1
v_call: TRBV30
j_call: TRBJ1-1
cdr3_nt: TGTGCCTGGACACAGGGGGCCGTCACTGAAGCTTTCTTT
cdr3_aa: CAWTQGAVTEAFF

clone_size: once
cdr3_length: 13
d_call: -
v_call: TRBV28
j_call: TRBJ1-3
cdr3_nt: TGTGCCAGCTATTCGCCCGGGTGGGACACCATATATTTT
cdr3_aa: CASYSPGWDTIYF

clone_size: -
cdr3_length: 15
d_call: TRBD2
v_call: TRBV2
j_call: TRBJ2-5
cdr3_nt: TGTGCCAGCCGACCAAGGGCGGGAGAGGTAGAGACCCAGTACTTC
cdr3_aa: CASRPRAGEVETQYF

clone_size: -
cdr3_length: 13
d_call: TRBD1
v_call: TRBV10-3
j_call: TRBJ2-5
cdr3_nt: TGTGCCATCAGTGTACAGGGGTGGGAGACCCAGTACTTC
cdr3_aa: CAISVQGWETQYF

clone_size: -
cdr3_length: 13
d_call: -
v_call: TRBV2
j_call: TRBJ1-1
cdr3_nt: TGTGCCAGCAGTGAACGGCAGGTCAGACGAGCTTTCTTT
cdr3_aa: CASSERQVRRAFF

clone_size: -
cdr3_length: 16
d_call: TRBD1
v_call: TRBV5-5
j_call: TRBJ1-4
cdr3_nt: TGTGCCAGCAGCTTTAGATTTGGGACAGGGGAGGAAAAACTGTTTTTT
cdr3_aa: CASSFRFGTGEEKLFF

clone_size: few
cdr3_length: 14
d_call: -
v_call: TRBV6-5
j_call: TRBJ2-7
cdr3_nt: TGTGCCAGCAGTTACACCGGGAATGGCTACGAGCAGTACTTC
cdr3_aa: CASSYTGNGYEQYF

clone_size: -
cdr3_length: 12
d_call: -
v_call: TRBV6-5
j_call: TRBJ1-1
cdr3_nt: TGTGCCAGCAGAGGTTACAGCTTGGAAGCTTTCTTT
cdr3_aa: CASRGYSLEAFF

clone_size: -
cdr3_length: 15
d_call: TRBD1
v_call: TRBV28
j_call: TRBJ2-5
cdr3_nt: TGTGCCAGCAGTACCGGAACAGGGGGCAGTGAGACCCAGTACTTC
cdr3_aa: CASSTGTGGSETQYF

clone_size: once
cdr3_length: 14
d_call: TRBD1
v_call: TRBV7-9
j_call: TRBJ2-5
cdr3_nt: TGTGCCAGCAGCGTACAGGGGGGCGAAGAGACCCAGTACTTC
cdr3_aa: CASSVQGGEETQYF

clone_size: -
cdr3_length: 15
d_call: TRBD2
v_call: TRBV7-9
j_call: TRBJ2-2
cdr3_nt: TGTGCCAGCAGCACCTTAGCGGGCGGAAGCGGGGAGCTGTTTTTT
cdr3_aa: CASSTLAGGSGELFF

clone_size: once
cdr3_length: 15
d_call: TRBD1
v_call: TRBV5-6
j_call: TRBJ2-2
cdr3_nt: TGTGCCAGCAGCCCGACAGGGATTAACACCGGGGAGCTGTTTTTT
cdr3_aa: CASSPTGINTGELFF

clone_size: -
cdr3_length: 17
d_call: TRBD2
v_call: TRBV7-9
j_call: TRBJ2-1
cdr3_nt: TGTGCCAGCAGCTCCAGACTAGCGGGAGTTTCCTACAATGAGCAGTTCTTC
cdr3_aa: CASSSRLAGVSYNEQFF

clone_size: -
cdr3_length: 13
d_call: -
v_call: TRBV5-1
j_call: TRBJ2-5
cdr3_nt: TGCGCCAGCAGCTTGGTGGGAGGACAGACCCAGTACTTC
cdr3_aa: CASSLVGGQTQYF

clone_size: -
cdr3_length: 17
d_call: TRBD1
v_call: TRBV18
j_call: TRBJ1-5
cdr3_nt: TGTGCCAGCTCACCACCTGGGGGACAGGGTCAAAATCAGCCCCAGCATTTT
cdr3_aa: CASSPPGGQGQNQPQHF

clone_size: few
cdr3_length: 12
d_call: -
v_call: TRBV19
j_call: TRBJ1-4
cdr3_nt: TGTGCCAGTAGTTTCCTTAATGAAAAACTGTTTTTT
cdr3_aa: CASSFLNEKLFF

clone_size: -
cdr3_length: 15
d_call: TRBD1
v_call: TRBV7-9
j_call: TRBJ1-2
cdr3_nt: TGTTCCAGCAGCTTAGATGACAGGGTGTCTAAGGGCTACACCTTC
cdr3_aa: CSSSLDDRVSKGYTF

clone_size: -
cdr3_length: 15
d_call: TRBD1
v_call: TRBV5-1
j_call: TRBJ2-1
cdr3_nt: TGCGCCAGCAGCCCGACTGACAGGGAAAACAATGAGCAGTTCTTC
cdr3_aa: CASSPTDRENNEQFF

clone_size: -
cdr3_length: 17
d_call: TRBD2
v_call: TRBV4-1
j_call: TRBJ2-5
cdr3_nt: TGCGCCAGCAGCCAGGGCCTTGGACTAGCGGGAGAAGAGACCCAGTACTTC
cdr3_aa: CASSQGLGLAGEETQYF

clone_size: -
cdr3_length: 13
d_call: -
v_call: TRBV30
j_call: TRBJ1-2
cdr3_nt: TGTGCCCAAAAGGTGGCGGGCTCATCTAGCTACACCTTC
cdr3_aa: CAQKVAGSSSYTF

clone_size: -
cdr3_length: 16
d_call: TRBD2
v_call: TRBV9
j_call: TRBJ2-5
cdr3_nt: TGTGCCAGCAGCGATTTACTAGCGGGAGGAGGTGAGACCCAGTACTTC
cdr3_aa: CASSDLLAGGGETQYF

clone_size: -
cdr3_length: 12
d_call: -
v_call: TRBV7-9
j_call: TRBJ1-4
cdr3_nt: TGTGCCAGCAGCCAAGCGACGGAAAAACTGTTTTTT
cdr3_aa: CASSQATEKLFF

clone_size: once
cdr3_length: 14
d_call: -
v_call: TRBV18
j_call: TRBJ1-1
cdr3_nt: TGTGCCAGCTCCCCGGACATTCAGGCCACTGAAGCTTTCTTT
cdr3_aa: CASSPDIQATEAFF

clone_size: -
cdr3_length: 15
d_call: -
v_call: TRBV27
j_call: TRBJ2-7
cdr3_nt: TGTGCCAGCAGTTTTACGACTGCGCTCTCCTACGAGCAGTACTTC
cdr3_aa: CASSFTTALSYEQYF

clone_size: -
cdr3_length: 15
d_call: -
v_call: TRBV6-1
j_call: TRBJ2-1
cdr3_nt: TGTGCCAGCAGTGGTGGAACGAGGGCTGACAATGAGCAGTTCTTC
cdr3_aa: CASSGGTRADNEQFF

clone_size: once
cdr3_length: 17
d_call: TRBD1
v_call: TRBV5-4
j_call: TRBJ2-6
cdr3_nt: TGTGCCAGCAGCCGTCCCGGGACAGGGCTCGGGGCCAACGTCCTGACTTTC
cdr3_aa: CASSRPGTGLGANVLTF

clone_size: -
cdr3_length: 12
d_call: TRBD1
v_call: TRBV7-9
j_call: TRBJ2-7
cdr3_nt: TGTGCCAGCAGCTTACAGGGGGACGAGCAGTACTTC
cdr3_aa: CASSLQGDEQYF

clone_size: -
cdr3_length: 14
d_call: -
v_call: TRBV5-1
j_call: TRBJ1-2
cdr3_nt: TGCGCCAGCAGCTTGGCCCAGACAGGAGATGGCTACACCTTC
cdr3_aa: CASSLAQTGDGYTF

clone_size: -
cdr3_length: 15
d_call: TRBD2
v_call: TRBV7-9
j_call: TRBJ2-1
cdr3_nt: TGTGCCAGCAGCCCAGGGTCTAGCGGGAGGAGTGAGCAGTTCTTC
cdr3_aa: CASSPGSSGRSEQFF

clone_size: -
cdr3_length: 11
d_call: -
v_call: TRBV7-8
j_call: TRBJ1-1
cdr3_nt: TGTGCCAGCCGGGTGGGCACTGAAGCTTTCTTT
cdr3_aa: CASRVGTEAFF

clone_size: -
cdr3_length: 12
d_call: -
v_call: TRBV7-2
j_call: TRBJ1-2
cdr3_nt: TGTGCCAGCAGCCCAGACAGCCCCGGCTACACCTTC
cdr3_aa: CASSPDSPGYTF

clone_size: -
cdr3_length: 16
d_call: TRBD2
v_call: TRBV4-2
j_call: TRBJ2-1
cdr3_nt: TGTGCCAGCAGCCCAACCTCCTCTAGCGGGATTAATGAGCAGTTCTTC
cdr3_aa: CASSPTSSSGINEQFF

clone_size: few
cdr3_length: 13
d_call: -
v_call: TRBV5-1
j_call: TRBJ2-1
cdr3_nt: TGCGCCAGCAGCCCAGGGTCCTACAATGAGCAGTTCTTC
cdr3_aa: CASSPGSYNEQFF

clone_size: -
cdr3_length: 17
d_call: -
v_call: TRBV11-1
j_call: TRBJ2-7
cdr3_nt: TGTGCCAGCAGCTTAGGCGTTACCCCCCGGGGCTCCTACGAGCAGTACTTC
cdr3_aa: CASSLGVTPRGSYEQYF

clone_size: -
cdr3_length: 13
d_call: -
v_call: TRBV7-7
j_call: TRBJ2-7
cdr3_nt: TGTGCCAGCAGCTCGACAGAAATCCACGAGCAGTACTTC
cdr3_aa: CASSSTEIHEQYF

clone_size: few
cdr3_length: 12
d_call: -
v_call: TRBV5-1
j_call: TRBJ1-1
cdr3_nt: TGCGCCAGCAGCTTAGACAGCACTGAAGCTTTCTTT
cdr3_aa: CASSLDSTEAFF

clone_size: once
cdr3_length: 15
d_call: TRBD2
v_call: TRBV11-3
j_call: TRBJ2-3
cdr3_nt: TGTGCCAGCAGCTTGGTTCTAGCGGCCACAGATACGCAGTATTTT
cdr3_aa: CASSLVLAATDTQYF

clone_size: -
cdr3_length: 13
d_call: -
v_call: TRBV25-1
j_call: TRBJ1-3
cdr3_nt: TGTGCCAGCAGTGACAGGGCTGGAAACACCATATATTTT
cdr3_aa: CASSDRAGNTIYF

clone_size: -
cdr3_length: 13
d_call: -
v_call: TRBV6-6
j_call: TRBJ2-5
cdr3_nt: TGTGCCAGCAGTCGGGACATCCAAGAGACCCAGTACTTC
cdr3_aa: CASSRDIQETQYF

clone_size: -
cdr3_length: 13
d_call: TRBD2
v_call: TRBV6-5
j_call: TRBJ2-1
cdr3_nt: TGTGCCAGCAGTTACTCGAGGGAGGGCCGAGCGTTCTTC
cdr3_aa: CASSYSREGRAFF

clone_size: -
cdr3_length: 17
d_call: -
v_call: TRBV19
j_call: TRBJ1-3
cdr3_nt: TGTGCCAGTAGATACCAAGGAGGGCTTGACTCTGGAAACACCATATATTTT
cdr3_aa: CASRYQGGLDSGNTIYF

clone_size: -
cdr3_length: 12
d_call: -
v_call: TRBV7-3
j_call: TRBJ1-6
cdr3_nt: TGTGCCAGCAGCCATATACAGGGACCCCTCCACTTT
cdr3_aa: CASSHIQGPLHF

clone_size: few
cdr3_length: 15
d_call: -
v_call: TRBV19
j_call: TRBJ2-4
cdr3_nt: TGTGCCAGTAGTATTGGACTCGTAGCCAAAAACATTCAGTACTTC
cdr3_aa: CASSIGLVAKNIQYF

clone_size: once
cdr3_length: 16
d_call: TRBD1
v_call: TRBV13
j_call: TRBJ1-1
cdr3_nt: TGTGCCAGCAGCCCAAGACAGGGTGGGATGAACACTGAAGCTTTCTTT
cdr3_aa: CASSPRQGGMNTEAFF

clone_size: few
cdr3_length: 11
d_call: -
v_call: TRBV12-5
j_call: TRBJ1-1
cdr3_nt: TGTGCTAGTGGACACGGGAGTGAAGCTTTCTTT
cdr3_aa: CASGHGSEAFF

clone_size: many
cdr3_length: 15
d_call: TRBD2
v_call: TRBV6-5
j_call: TRBJ2-7
cdr3_nt: TGTGCCAGCAGTCCCGGGGGGTCGGGAGCGTACGAGCAGTACTTC
cdr3_aa: CASSPGGSGAYEQYF

clone_size: -
cdr3_length: 15
d_call: -
v_call: TRBV28
j_call: TRBJ1-2
cdr3_nt: TGTGCCAGCACCCTGGCGGGGAGAGGGGACTATGGCTACACCTTC
cdr3_aa: CASTLAGRGDYGYTF

clone_size: -
cdr3_length: 12
d_call: TRBD2
v_call: TRBV29-1
j_call: TRBJ2-7
cdr3_nt: TGCAGCGCGGGACTAGCGCCTTACGAGCAGTACTTC
cdr3_aa: CSAGLAPYEQYF

clone_size: -
cdr3_length: 17
d_call: -
v_call: TRBV19
j_call: TRBJ1-4
cdr3_nt: TGTGCCAGTAGTATTAAAGGGAGCGGTACTACTAATGAAAAACTGTTTTTT
cdr3_aa: CASSIKGSGTTNEKLFF

clone_size: -
cdr3_length: 16
d_call: -
v_call: TRBV10-1
j_call: TRBJ2-1
cdr3_nt: TGCGCCAGCAGTGAGGTGGAGGGAAGCTCCTACAATGAGCAGTTCTTC
cdr3_aa: CASSEVEGSSYNEQFF

clone_size: -
cdr3_length: 16
d_call: TRBD1
v_call: TRBV19
j_call: TRBJ2-3
cdr3_nt: TGTGCCAGTAGTATGGGGACAGGCTCTAGCACAGATACGCAGTATTTT
cdr3_aa: CASSMGTGSSTDTQYF

clone_size: -
cdr3_length: 13
d_call: -
v_call: TRBV6-5
j_call: TRBJ2-2
cdr3_nt: TGTGCCAGCAGCCAGACTAGTTCCGGGGAGCTGTTTTTT
cdr3_aa: CASSQTSSGELFF

clone_size: few
cdr3_length: 14
d_call: -
v_call: TRBV9
j_call: TRBJ1-1
cdr3_nt: TGTGCCAGCACCAGGGGACATATGAACACTGAAGCTTTCTTT
cdr3_aa: CASTRGHMNTEAFF

clone_size: -
cdr3_length: 12
d_call: -
v_call: TRBV5-5
j_call: TRBJ1-2
cdr3_nt: TGTGCCAGCAGCTTGGCCGAGGTGGGCTACACCTTC
cdr3_aa: CASSLAEVGYTF

clone_size: few
cdr3_length: 18
d_call: TRBD1
v_call: TRBV9
j_call: TRBJ2-2
cdr3_nt: TGTGCCAGCAGCGTGAGGTGGGCCAGGGGGCTCGGCACCGGGGAGCTGTTTTTT
cdr3_aa: CASSVRWARGLGTGELFF